This is a list of T cell receptor beta chains from one sample in a study of identical twins. MiXCR was run by TCRdb on the 5' RACE reads, yielding one entry per CDR3 protein. The sample holds 210,000 or so distinct CDR3 sequences, approximately 15% seen once. These data also formed part of another study, on T cells expressing NK-cell markers.

Sequences were obtained from CD8+ T cells sorted from blood. Every receptor here comes from a woman between 18 and 29 years old in good health. Each CDR3 is given with its conserved first and last residue. A D gene is named only where the DNA matches it firmly. Size is omitted from some rows. Given values are once, few, many or a class for expanded clones.

TGTGCCAGCGCCGACAGGGACCTCAAATATATAGCCAAAAACATTCAGTACTTC CASADRDLKYIAKNIQYF 18 TRBJ2-4 TRBD1 few TRBV11-2
TGTGCCAGCAGTGCGCTGACTAGCGGCTCTACCTACGAGCAGTACTTC CASSALTSGSTYEQYF 16 TRBJ2-7 TRBD2 NA TRBV6-1
TGCAGTGCTAGATCAGTTGGAACCCTTGGCGAGCAGTACTTC CSARSVGTLGEQYF 14 TRBJ2-7 NA few TRBV20-1
TGCAGCGTTGATGGGACTTCTCAGCGAGAGCAGTTCTTC CSVDGTSQREQFF 13 TRBJ2-1 NA few TRBV29-1
TGTGCCAGCAGCTTATCGGGCGAGACTGAAGCTTTCTTT CASSLSGETEAFF 13 TRBJ1-1 NA few TRBV7-6
TGTGCCAGCAGGCTACTAGCCGACACTGAAGCTTTCTTT CASRLLADTEAFF 13 TRBJ1-1 NA NA TRBV27
TGTGCCAGCAGTCCCATAGCGAACACTGAAGCTTTCTTT CASSPIANTEAFF 13 TRBJ1-1 NA NA TRBV28
TGTGCTAGTGGTTTGCCTGGGGCGACTAGCGAAGAGACCCAGTACTTC CASGLPGATSEETQYF 16 TRBJ2-5 TRBD2 NA TRBV12-5
TGTGCCAGCAGCCACAGGACGGCAAACCAAGAGACCCAGTACTTC CASSHRTANQETQYF 15 TRBJ2-5 NA few TRBV12-3/TRBV12-4
TGCAGTGCTACGGCGCGCAACTCCTACGAGCAGTACTTC CSATARNSYEQYF 13 TRBJ2-7 NA NA TRBV20-1
TGCGCCAGCAGCTTGGTACATGGACTAGCGGGCACCGGGGAGCTGTTTTTT CASSLVHGLAGTGELFF 17 TRBJ2-2 TRBD2 few TRBV5-1
TGTGCCAGCAGCCTGAAGCTCTCTGCGGTAGGCCTAGACACTGAAGCTTTCTTT CASSLKLSAVGLDTEAFF 18 TRBJ1-1 NA NA TRBV6-1
TGCAGTGCTAGACCCTCCGGGACAGGGGCCGGGGAGCTGTTTTTT CSARPSGTGAGELFF 15 TRBJ2-2 TRBD1 NA TRBV20-1
TGCAGCGTTGAAATATGGTTTAGCGGGAATACAGATACGCAGTATTTT CSVEIWFSGNTDTQYF 16 TRBJ2-3 TRBD2 many TRBV29-1
TGTGCCAGTCGCGCCCGGGCGAGAACGGGGAGCTCCTACGAGCAGTACTTC CASRARARTGSSYEQYF 17 TRBJ2-7 NA few TRBV7-2
TGCAGCGTTGACCCTCAGGGCGTTAACAATGAGCAGTTCTTC CSVDPQGVNNEQFF 14 TRBJ2-1 NA few TRBV29-1
TGTGCCAGCAGCTTAGGCCCTCCGCGGGGGAAGTTCACCGGGGAGCTGTTTTTT CASSLGPPRGKFTGELFF 18 TRBJ2-2 TRBD2 few TRBV11-1
TGTGCCAGCAGTTTGGAGGGCGGAGCTTTCTTT CASSLEGGAFF 11 TRBJ1-1 NA many TRBV12-3/TRBV12-4
TGTGCCAGCAGTTCCTATGACAGGGGAGAGACCCAGTACTTC CASSSYDRGETQYF 14 TRBJ2-5 TRBD1 NA TRBV27
TGTGCCACCAGTCTCGGATCTAGCACAGATACGCAGTATTTT CATSLGSSTDTQYF 14 TRBJ2-3 NA NA TRBV15
TGTGCCAGCAGCTCCGGACTAGGCGGATCTGGCGGGGAGCTGTTTTTT CASSSGLGGSGGELFF 16 TRBJ2-2 TRBD2 few TRBV11-2
TGTGCCAGCAGTCCACATGGCTACGAGCAGTACTTC CASSPHGYEQYF 12 TRBJ2-7 NA NA TRBV12-3/TRBV12-4
TGTGCCAGCAGTCCCTCACAGGGGGCTGGGGAGACCCAGTACTTC CASSPSQGAGETQYF 15 TRBJ2-5 TRBD1 few TRBV6-2/TRBV6-3
TGTGCCAGCAGCGTAGCAGGCCGGGGCCAAGAGACCCAGTACTTC CASSVAGRGQETQYF 15 TRBJ2-5 NA NA TRBV9
TGTGCCAGCAGCCAAGGACTAGCGGGAGGCCTACATGAGCAGTTCTTC CASSQGLAGGLHEQFF 16 TRBJ2-1 TRBD2 NA TRBV14
TGTGCCAGCAGTTTTTTGGGGGGAACAGATACGCAGTATTTT CASSFLGGTDTQYF 14 TRBJ2-3 NA NA TRBV12-3/TRBV12-4
TGTGCCAGCAGTTACACGCTAGGACAGGGAGACTATGGCTACACCTTC CASSYTLGQGDYGYTF 16 TRBJ1-2 TRBD1 few TRBV6-5
TGTGCCAGCATTAACCCAACTAGCGGACCCTACGAGCAGTACTTC CASINPTSGPYEQYF 15 TRBJ2-7 TRBD2 many TRBV2
TGTGCTAGTGGTACAACCTTTCTTTTGCGGGGGGGTTACAATGAGCAGTTCTTC CASGTTFLLRGGYNEQFF 18 TRBJ2-1 TRBD2 NA TRBV12-5
TGTGCCAGCAGCGTAGGACCATCGGCAGGCTATGGCTACACCTTC CASSVGPSAGYGYTF 15 TRBJ1-2 NA few TRBV9
TGTGCCAGCAGTTACTCTGGGACAGGCCTATCCTACGAGCAGTACTTC CASSYSGTGLSYEQYF 16 TRBJ2-7 TRBD1 NA TRBV6-5
TGTGCCAGCACACAGGGGGGAAAAAACATTCAGTACTTC CASTQGGKNIQYF 13 TRBJ2-4 TRBD1 medium-sized TRBV27
TGTGCCAGCAGCTTATACGGGGGGATCCAAGAGACCCAGTACTTC CASSLYGGIQETQYF 15 TRBJ2-5 TRBD2 NA TRBV7-3
TGTGCCAGCAGCCCCGCCCGGCAGGTGGGTAGCTTGGAGCAGTACTTC CASSPARQVGSLEQYF 16 TRBJ2-7 NA NA TRBV6-1
TGTGCCAGCAGCCGAGGGCGAGGGGATGTTAGTGAAAAACTGTTTTTT CASSRGRGDVSEKLFF 16 TRBJ1-4 NA few TRBV7-2
TGCAGTGCTAGGGGCGGGCTTTACTACGAGCAGTACTTC CSARGGLYYEQYF 13 TRBJ2-7 NA NA TRBV20-1
TGTGCCAGCAGTGGGCTTGGGCTGGTGCAGTACTTC CASSGLGLVQYF 12 TRBJ2-7 NA NA TRBV12-3/TRBV12-4
TGCAGTGCTACCCGAAAGGAAGCTTTCTTT CSATRKEAFF 10 TRBJ1-1 NA NA TRBV20-1
TGCGCCAGCAGCTTGTCGACTAATCGCGAGCAGTACTTC CASSLSTNREQYF 13 TRBJ2-7 NA NA TRBV5-1
TGTGCCATCAGTGTGAGCGGGGAGCTGTTTTTT CAISVSGELFF 11 TRBJ2-2 NA NA TRBV10-3
TGTGCCAGCGGGGCCACGGCGGGCACAGATACGCAGTATTTT CASGATAGTDTQYF 14 TRBJ2-3 NA few TRBV12-3/TRBV12-4
TGTGCCAGCAACAGACTAGTTGGCTACAATGAGCAGTTCTTC CASNRLVGYNEQFF 14 TRBJ2-1 NA NA TRBV2
TGTGCCAGCTCACCTCTCGCGGGAGGGGGTCAAGAGACCCAGTACTTC CASSPLAGGGQETQYF 16 TRBJ2-5 TRBD2 NA TRBV18
TGTGCCAGCAGTCTGGGGAATCCCTCCTACAATGAGCAGTTCTTC CASSLGNPSYNEQFF 15 TRBJ2-1 NA few TRBV6-2/TRBV6-3
TGTGCCAGCAGCTCAGAAGTCACCGGGGAGCTGTTTTTT CASSSEVTGELFF 13 TRBJ2-2 NA few TRBV11-2
TGTGCCAGCAGCTTAGGACTAGCTAGAATCCTAGAGACCCAGTACTTC CASSLGLARILETQYF 16 TRBJ2-5 TRBD2 many TRBV7-2
TGTGCCAGCAGTTTATTTTTGCGGGGGGAAGTGACTGAAGCTTTCTTT CASSLFLRGEVTEAFF 16 TRBJ1-1 NA few TRBV12-3/TRBV12-4
TGTGCCAGCAGCGTAGGAGGGGGGTTCTACGAGCAGTACTTC CASSVGGGFYEQYF 14 TRBJ2-7 NA many TRBV9
TGTGCCAGCACCATCAATCGGCACACTGAAGCTTTCTTT CASTINRHTEAFF 13 TRBJ1-1 NA few TRBV11-2
TGCAGCGTAGCAGGGGGTAGAACAGGGGAAGGGGCCCAGTACTTC CSVAGGRTGEGAQYF 15 TRBJ2-5 TRBD1 few TRBV29-1
TGTGCCAGCAGAGTATCCAGGGTTACCTACGAGCAGTACTTC CASRVSRVTYEQYF 14 TRBJ2-7 NA few TRBV25-1
TGTGCCAGCAGCAAGACAGGATCCGAGCAGTACTTC CASSKTGSEQYF 12 TRBJ2-7 NA few TRBV7-9
TGTGCCAGCAGCGCCATGAACACTGAAGCTTTCTTT CASSAMNTEAFF 12 TRBJ1-1 NA many TRBV7-9
TGTGCCAGCATCATTGGGAGGGAGCAGTTCTTC CASIIGREQFF 11 TRBJ2-1 NA NA TRBV12-3/TRBV12-4
TGTGCCAGCAGTTACTCGAGTAAGGGGGCGGACGAGCAGTACTTC CASSYSSKGADEQYF 15 TRBJ2-7 TRBD1 few TRBV6-2/TRBV6-3
TGTGCCAGCAGCCCCCGACGAGGGGGAGCTTTCTTT CASSPRRGGAFF 12 TRBJ1-1 NA NA TRBV28
TGTGCCAGCAGCTCTCCCTCTCGGATACCCTACGAGCAGTACTTC CASSSPSRIPYEQYF 15 TRBJ2-7 NA few TRBV7-2
TGTGCCAGCAGCCGAGACTCGGACTATGGCTACACCTTC CASSRDSDYGYTF 13 TRBJ1-2 NA NA TRBV5-6
TGTGCCATCAGTGTGCCAGGGGGTGATACGCAGTATTTT CAISVPGGDTQYF 13 TRBJ2-3 TRBD1 few TRBV10-3
TGTGCCAGCAGCCTCTCCGGGACTAGCGGGAGACATGAGCAGTTCTTC CASSLSGTSGRHEQFF 16 TRBJ2-1 TRBD2 few TRBV7-9